What follows describes a single T cell receptor beta chain. Its specificity is not known. This record comes from a study of T cells and Merkel cell carcinoma outcomes. CDR3 size: 15 residues. V was shortened by 5 bases and J by 8 bases, with 18 bases between the two germline ends. Germline lookup yields CDR1 SEHNR and CDR2 FQNEAQ (reference sequence). The study, taken as a whole, reports: Repertoire plus T-cell density reportedly predicted Merkel cell carcinoma outcomes.

Measured with immunoSEQ multiplex PCR; TCRdb has only the in-frame clones, and not every one. The sample comprises some 13,000 clones, 92% of which are singletons, and 1.5% to 2% rests with the top ten. V gene TRBV7-9 combines with J gene TRBJ1-4, with a possible D match to TRBD1 (5 bases). The TCR was taken from a human donor with Merkel cell carcinoma. Material for sequencing was tumor tissue from Merkel cell carcinoma. The CDR3 region has the DNA TGTGCCAGCAGCATGGGGTTGGGGGAGCAAGAAAAACTGTTTTTT. Translation gives CASSMGLGEQEKLFF.